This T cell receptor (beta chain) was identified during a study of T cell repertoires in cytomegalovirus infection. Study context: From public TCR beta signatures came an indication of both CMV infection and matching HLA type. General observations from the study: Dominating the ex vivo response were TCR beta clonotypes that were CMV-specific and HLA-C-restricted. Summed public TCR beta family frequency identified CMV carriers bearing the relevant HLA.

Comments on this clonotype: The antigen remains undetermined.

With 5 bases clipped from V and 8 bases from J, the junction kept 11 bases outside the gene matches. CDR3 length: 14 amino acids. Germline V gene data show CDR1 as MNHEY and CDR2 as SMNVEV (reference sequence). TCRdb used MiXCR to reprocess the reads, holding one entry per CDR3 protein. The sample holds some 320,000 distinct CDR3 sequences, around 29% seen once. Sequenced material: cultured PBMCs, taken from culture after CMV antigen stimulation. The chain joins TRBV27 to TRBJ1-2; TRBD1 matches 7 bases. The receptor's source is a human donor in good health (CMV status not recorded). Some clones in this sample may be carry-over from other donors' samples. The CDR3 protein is CASSLQGPGSGYTF. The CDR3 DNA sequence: TGTGCCAGCAGTCTACAGGGGCCCGGGAGCGGCTACACCTTC.